This T cell receptor beta chain comes out of a study of blood T cells in healthy people across ages. Details on this clonotype: What it recognizes is unknown.

The draw of peripheral blood yielded around 9.6 milliliters from each donor. Alongside a J-beta primer mix, a sample-barcoded 5' primer served in a second PCR lasting 7 to 11 cycles. Individual samples furnished no less than 3 million CDR3-containing paired-end reads apiece. TCRdb called the 5' RACE reads again in MiXCR, with one record for every CDR3 protein. The sample lists about a million distinct CDR3 sequences, roughly two fifths occurring once. Trimming pared 0 bases from V and 7 bases from J, leaving 13 bases between. Germline V gives CDR1 LGHNA, CDR2 YSLEER. The CDR3 covers 14 residues. General study findings and limits: Per-million-T-cell TCR beta diversity fell roughly linearly with age. Naive CD4+ cell counts and diversity both ran higher in long-lived than in aged donors.

The sequencing sample was made of blood. The clonotype comes from a young man in good health. The chain joins TRBV4-3 to TRBJ2-7; D is ambiguous. CDR3 sequence: CASSQEEEINEQYF. The CDR3 coding sequence is TGCGCCAGCAGCCAAGAAGAGGAGATCAATGAGCAGTACTTC.